Described below is a single T cell receptor (beta chain) sequence and its context. No cognate antigen has been identified for it. One base away there is no much larger clone; base qualities are not given. These data come from a study of OX40 agonist ivuxolimab in advanced cancers. For the wider study: The costimulatory receptor OX40 (CD134) was targeted by ivuxolimab, a fully human IgG2 agonistic monoclonal antibody. Intravenous ivuxolimab was administered to patients every 2 weeks at six dose levels: 0.01, 0.1, 0.3, 1.5, 3 and 10 mg/kg. Among the 50 to 55 dose-escalation patients, some 20 had hepatocellular carcinoma, some 15 melanoma, 9 renal cell carcinoma and 9 head and neck cancer. A male proportion of roughly 80% and a mean age of roughly 55 years, ranging from 23 to 79, were recorded for the dose-escalation cohort. Patients were allowed to have had prior anti-PD-1, anti-PD-L1 or anti-CTLA-4 therapy, and 40% to 45% of the dose-escalation patients had previously received checkpoint inhibitors. Three dose-escalation patients achieved partial responses, one with hepatocellular carcinoma and two with cutaneous melanoma. The purpose of peripheral TCRbeta sequencing was to test whether ivuxolimab changed TCR sequence diversity and led to clonal T-cell expansion. The monotherapy dose-escalation portion (N ≈ 56 patients) of the phase I ivuxolimab trial is reported in the paper.

Genomic DNA was isolated from the sorted cells so that the TCRbeta CDR3 region could be sequenced. The immunoSEQ Assay was used for sequencing of TCRbeta CDR3 regions. The table comes from immuneACCESS by way of TCRdb, which keeps in-frame sequences with V and J called. Part of the clones is missing from these tables; in studies checked, under half for an unresolved V gene and the rest for unknown reasons. The sample profile shows more than 70,000 clones; roughly nine tenths of them were found once. 10% to 12% of the sample belongs to the ten largest clones. The trial excluded patients who had a history of autoimmune disease or were on systemic immunosuppression. In every dose cohort, peripheral blood was drawn for TCR sequencing at baseline, cycle 4 day 1, and cycle 7 day 1. The samples were taken from a phase I, first-in-human, multicenter, open-label dose-escalation trial of ivuxolimab. Adults with locally advanced or metastatic melanoma, renal cell, hepatocellular, or head and neck squamous cell carcinoma were enrolled in the trial. CD4+ and CD8+ T cells were sorted separately from peripheral blood before TCR sequencing.

General conclusions and limits of the study: Antigen specificity was not determined for the clonally expanded peripheral T cells. Low levels of normalized T-cell clonal expansion were also shown by some nonresponding patients. At doses of 0.1 to 3.0 mg/kg, clonal expansion of both CD4+ and CD8+ T cells in blood was seen between baseline and week 6. Partial responders in the 0.1-3.0 mg/kg groups had among the lowest normalized peripheral clonal expansion, especially among CD8+ T cells. After ivuxolimab, CD8+ T cells had more expanded clones than CD4+ T cells on average.

The CDR3 has 15 amino acids, counting the end cysteine and phenylalanine. Only the CDR3 portion is preserved as DNA: 45 bases, with reading frame beginning at the first base. CDR1 and CDR2, looked up from the germline V gene, are MGHRA and YSYEKL. V sheds 0 bases and J sheds 8 bases, leaving 13 bases between their ends. The source was CD4+ or CD8+ T cells sorted from blood, collected in a trial of the OX40 agonist ivuxolimab. This clonotype was sampled from an adult with an advanced solid tumor such as melanoma, head and neck, liver or kidney cancer. The rearranged segments are TRBV4-1 and TRBJ1-4; the D segment cannot be called with confidence. The nucleotides are TGCGCCAGCAGCCAAGATCCGGGCCAAGGGGAAAAACTGTTTTTT. Translated, it gives CASSQDPGQGEKLFF.